This T cell receptor (beta chain) was found in a study of tumor and adjacent non-tumor tissue in lung cancer. As for the study in general: Each sample yielded 3.5 million to 5 million productive TCRbeta reads on average.

CDR1 and CDR2 (germline): SGHNT, YENEEA. The germline V and J ends were trimmed by 1 base and 7 bases, with 8 bases remaining between them. The CDR3 sequence is 13 residues long. No cell sorting was done before RNA was extracted from the tissue. The normal lung tissue was taken more than 3 cm from the tumor edge. Chemotherapy-naive patients with new lung cancer underwent thoracic surgery in China, August–November 2014. TCRbeta libraries were built with three rounds of nested PCR, modified from ARM-PCR. TCRdb re-called the multiplex PCR reads with MiXCR, one entry per CDR3 protein. This sample has about 80,000 distinct CDR3 sequences, with approximately 80% found just once. Points from the study as a whole: Tumor tissue had significantly higher TCR diversity than normal lung. Top 100 clones took a larger repertoire share in normal lung.

Note on this clonotype: As yet, its antigen is unknown.

This receptor was obtained from a man aged 55 to 70 with non-small cell lung cancer. The specimen was distant non-tumor lung tissue. The chain combines TRBV11-3 with TRBJ2-1; D ambiguous. CDR3 region: CASSLVRVNEQFF. In DNA, the CDR3 is TGTGCCAGCAGCTTAGTAAGGGTAAATGAGCAGTTCTTC.